This record concerns one TCR beta chain sequence. Its antigen is undetermined. These data come from a study of beta chain features in type 1 diabetes. Study-wide results and limits: It was possible that PCR favored shorter templates, equally so in patients and controls.

The germline V gene encodes CDR1 SQVTM and CDR2 ANQGSEA. This CDR3 is 12 amino acids long. The ends were cut back, 3 bases at V and 5 bases at J, with 10 bases in the middle. The isolated RNA, all of it, was reverse transcribed, so expressed TCRB transcripts were what got sequenced. The table came from immunoSEQ multiplex PCR; TCRdb's copy has only in-frame clones and leaves some out. This table holds nearly 250,000 clones, 55% to 70% found once. The sample consisted of naive CD4+ T cells from blood. The chain has TRBV29-1 and TRBJ2-5; D unresolved. The sequence was collected from a young man in good health. DNA for the CDR3: TGCAGCGTTGAGAACGTTGGGGAGACCCAGTACTTC. Amino acids: CSVENVGETQYF.